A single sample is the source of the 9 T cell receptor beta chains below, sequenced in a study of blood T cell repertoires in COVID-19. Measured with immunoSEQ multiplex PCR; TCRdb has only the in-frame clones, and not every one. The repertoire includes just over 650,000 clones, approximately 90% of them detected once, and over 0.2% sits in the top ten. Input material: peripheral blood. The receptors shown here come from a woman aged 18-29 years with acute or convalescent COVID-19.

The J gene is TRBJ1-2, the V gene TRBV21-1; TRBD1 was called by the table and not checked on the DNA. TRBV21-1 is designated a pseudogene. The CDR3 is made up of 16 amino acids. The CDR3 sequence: CASSKVVLQNNYGYTF. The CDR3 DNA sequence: TGTGCCAGCAGCAAAGTCGTATTACAGAATAACTATGGCTACACCTTC.

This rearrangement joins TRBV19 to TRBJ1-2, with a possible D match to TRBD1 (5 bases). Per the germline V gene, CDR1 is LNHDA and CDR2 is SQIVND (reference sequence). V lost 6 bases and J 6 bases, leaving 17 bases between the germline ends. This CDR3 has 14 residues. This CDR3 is CASSQSGAYDGYTF. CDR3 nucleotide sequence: TGTGCCAGTAGCCAGAGCGGGGCCTACGATGGCTACACCTTC.

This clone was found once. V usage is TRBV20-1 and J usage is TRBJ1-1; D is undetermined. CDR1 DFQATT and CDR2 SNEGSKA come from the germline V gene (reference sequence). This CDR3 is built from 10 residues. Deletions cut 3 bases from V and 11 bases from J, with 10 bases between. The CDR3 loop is CSASEALAFF. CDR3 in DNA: TGCAGTGCTAGCGAAGCTCTGGCTTTCTTT.

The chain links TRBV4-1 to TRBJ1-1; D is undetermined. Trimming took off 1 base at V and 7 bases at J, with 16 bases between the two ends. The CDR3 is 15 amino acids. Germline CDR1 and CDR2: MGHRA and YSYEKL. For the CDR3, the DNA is TGCGCCAGCAGCCAAGGCTATGCGACCGACTTTGAAGCTTTCTTT. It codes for CASSQGYATDFEAFF.

CDR3 protein: CASSPHTGTSGNTIYF. As DNA, the CDR3 is TGTGCCAGCAGCCCCCATACAGGGACCTCTGGAAACACCATATATTTT. The chain carries TRBV7-7 and TRBJ1-3, with D tentatively TRBD1 (6 bases). The germline V gene encodes CDR1 SSHAT and CDR2 FNYEAQ (reference sequence). CDR3 size: 16 residues. V was clipped by 5 bases and J by 0 bases, with 14 bases between them.

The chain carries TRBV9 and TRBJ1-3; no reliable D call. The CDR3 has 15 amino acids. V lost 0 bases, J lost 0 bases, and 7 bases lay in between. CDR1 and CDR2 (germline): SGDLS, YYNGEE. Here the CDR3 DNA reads TGTGCCAGCAGCGTAGACCTAAGCTCTGGAAACACCATATATTTT. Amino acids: CASSVDLSSGNTIYF. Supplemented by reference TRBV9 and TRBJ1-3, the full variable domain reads DSGVTQTPKHLITATGQRVTLRCSPRSGDLSVYWYQQSLDQGLQFLIQYYNGEERAKGNILERFSAQQFPDLHSELNLSSLELGDSALYFCASSVDLSSGNTIYFGEGSWLTVV.

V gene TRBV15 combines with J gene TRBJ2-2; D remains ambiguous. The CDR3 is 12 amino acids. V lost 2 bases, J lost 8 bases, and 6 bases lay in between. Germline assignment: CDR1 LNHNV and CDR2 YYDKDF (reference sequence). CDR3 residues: CATSRQWGELFF. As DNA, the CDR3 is TGTGCCACCAGCAGACAGTGGGGGGAGCTGTTTTTT.

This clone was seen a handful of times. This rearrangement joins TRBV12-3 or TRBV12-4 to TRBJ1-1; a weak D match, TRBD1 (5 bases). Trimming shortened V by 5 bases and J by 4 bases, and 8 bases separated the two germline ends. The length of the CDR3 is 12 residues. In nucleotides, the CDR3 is TGTGCCAGCAGTATTACAGGCACTGAAGCTTTCTTT. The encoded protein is CASSITGTEAFF.

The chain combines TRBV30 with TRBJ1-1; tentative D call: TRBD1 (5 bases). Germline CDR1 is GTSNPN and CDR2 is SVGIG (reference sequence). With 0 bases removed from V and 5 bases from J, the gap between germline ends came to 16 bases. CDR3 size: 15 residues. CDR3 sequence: CAWSVSGRVRTEAFF. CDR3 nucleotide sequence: TGTGCCTGGAGTGTATCGGGCAGGGTGAGAACTGAAGCTTTCTTT.